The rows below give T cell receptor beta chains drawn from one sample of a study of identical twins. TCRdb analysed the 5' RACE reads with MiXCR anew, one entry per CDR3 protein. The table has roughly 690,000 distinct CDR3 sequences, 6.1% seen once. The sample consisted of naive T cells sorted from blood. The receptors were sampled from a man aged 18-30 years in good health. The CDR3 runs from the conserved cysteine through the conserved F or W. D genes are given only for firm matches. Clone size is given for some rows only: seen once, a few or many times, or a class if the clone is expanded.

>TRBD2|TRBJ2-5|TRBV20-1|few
TGCAGTGCTAGAGAGTTAGCGGGAGGGCCGGGGGAGACCCAGTACTTC
CSARELAGGPGETQYF
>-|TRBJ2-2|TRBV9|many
TGTGCCAGCAGCATTCTCGACGGCCCCGGGGAGCTGTTTTTT
CASSILDGPGELFF
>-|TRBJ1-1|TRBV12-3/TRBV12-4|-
TGTGCCAGCAGGCTTGGGTTGAACACTGAAGCTTTCTTT
CASRLGLNTEAFF
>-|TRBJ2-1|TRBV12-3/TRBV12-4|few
TGTGCCAGCAGTTCCGCCGGGGGCCGAAATGAGCAGTTCTTC
CASSSAGGRNEQFF
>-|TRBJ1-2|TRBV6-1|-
TGTGCCAGCAGCCCCAACCGCTCGAGGGGTCGCGGCTATGGCTACACCTTC
CASSPNRSRGRGYGYTF
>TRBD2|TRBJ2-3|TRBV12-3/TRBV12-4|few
TGTGCCAGCAGGGGGTCGCGGGAGGTCCGAGATACGCAGTATTTT
CASRGSREVRDTQYF
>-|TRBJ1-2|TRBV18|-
TGTGCCAGCTCACCACGAGGAGGCACCGGCGGCTACACCTTC
CASSPRGGTGGYTF
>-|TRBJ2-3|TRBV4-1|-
TGCGCCAGCAGCCAAGACGGTACGGGTTCTAGCACAGATACGCAGTATTTT
CASSQDGTGSSTDTQYF
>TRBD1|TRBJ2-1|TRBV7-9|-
TGTGCCAGCAGCTATGAAAGGACAGGGGGCCTCGATGAGCAGTTCTTC
CASSYERTGGLDEQFF
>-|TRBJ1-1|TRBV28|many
TGTGCCAGCAGTTTAGGGGGGGTCCTCCTCACTGAAGCTTTCTTT
CASSLGGVLLTEAFF
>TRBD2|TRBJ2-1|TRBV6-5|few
TGTGCCAGCAGTTATTTTGGACTAGCCTACAATGAGCAGTTCTTC
CASSYFGLAYNEQFF
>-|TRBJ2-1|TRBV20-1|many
TGCAGTGCTAGTTTAGGGGGGACCGAGCAGTTCTTC
CSASLGGTEQFF
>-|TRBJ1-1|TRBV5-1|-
TGCGCCAGCAGCTTTGTGGGCACTGAAGCTTTCTTT
CASSFVGTEAFF
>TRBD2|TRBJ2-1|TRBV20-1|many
TGCAGTGCTAGAGCTACTAGCGGGGTACCCTCCTACAATGAGCAGTTCTTC
CSARATSGVPSYNEQFF
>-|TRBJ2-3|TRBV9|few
TGTGCCAGCAGCGTAGGACGGGTTAGCACAGATACGCAGTATTTT
CASSVGRVSTDTQYF
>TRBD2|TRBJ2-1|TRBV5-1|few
TGCGCCAGCGACGGGGGACTAGCGGGAGCTAATTCCTACAATGAGCAGTTCTTC
CASDGGLAGANSYNEQFF
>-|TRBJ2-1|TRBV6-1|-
TGTGCCAGCAGTCAAAGTGACAGCTACAATGAGCAGTTCTTC
CASSQSDSYNEQFF
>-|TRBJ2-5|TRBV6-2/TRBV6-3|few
TGTGCCAGCCACCCGGGGAGCCAAGAGACCCAGTACTTC
CASHPGSQETQYF
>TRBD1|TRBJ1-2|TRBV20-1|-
TGCAGTGCCAGCAAGGGGGCGAACTATGGCTACACCTTC
CSASKGANYGYTF
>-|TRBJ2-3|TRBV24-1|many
TGTGCCACCAGTGATCCACCGGGACAAGAGCAGTATTTT
CATSDPPGQEQYF
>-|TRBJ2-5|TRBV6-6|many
TGTGCCAGCAGTTACTCGGGGGAAGAGACCCAGTACTTC
CASSYSGEETQYF
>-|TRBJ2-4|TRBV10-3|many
TGTGCCACGAAACAGGGAATCAAAAACATTCAGTACTTC
CATKQGIKNIQYF